This is a list of T cell receptor beta chains from one sample in a study of CD8+ T cells in alopecia areata. Using immunoSEQ multiplex PCR, the repertoire was profiled, and TCRdb retains in-frame clones only, with some absent. The profile covers 200,000 to 250,000 clones, with less than 50% appearing a single time and roughly 2.8% taken by the ten largest. The specimen comprised CD4+ T cells sorted from blood, sampled at approximately week 39, from a patient treated with tofacitinib. These receptors all stem from a human donor with alopecia areata. Both conserved end residues are part of each CDR3. The order of the fields is V gene, D gene, J gene, clone size, CDR3 DNA, CDR3 protein. The D gene is left open where the match is weak. Some rows have no size entry. The others give once, few or many, or a class for an expanded clone.

>TRBV19|.|TRBJ2-6|.
TGTGCCAGTAGCCGCCACCTTAGGGAGGCCAACGTCCTGACTTTC
CASSRHLREANVLTF
>TRBV6-9|.|TRBJ2-7|few
TGTGCCAGCTTGGATCAGAACTACGAGCAGTACTTC
CASLDQNYEQYF
>TRBV9|.|TRBJ2-5|.
TGTGCCAGCAGCGTAGGTAGAAGGGAGACCCAGTACTTC
CASSVGRRETQYF
>TRBV27|.|TRBJ2-7|few
TGTGCCAGCAGTAAGGGACTGACAGTGAGCTCCTACGAGCAGTACTTC
CASSKGLTVSSYEQYF
>TRBV6-1|.|TRBJ2-3|.
TGTGCCAGCAGTGGGAGACAGGGCACAGATACGCAGTATTTT
CASSGRQGTDTQYF
>TRBV7-2|.|TRBJ2-4|.
TGTGCCAGCAGTAACTTTGCCAAAAACATTCAGTACTTC
CASSNFAKNIQYF
>TRBV7-2|.|TRBJ1-5|.
TGTGCCAGCAGCCCTCCGCGCAGTCAGCCCCAGCATTTT
CASSPPRSQPQHF
>TRBV7-8|TRBD1|TRBJ1-1|.
TGTGCCAGCAGACCAGAGGGTTTGGGACAGGCCGGGGAAGCTTTCTTT
CASRPEGLGQAGEAFF
>TRBV30|.|TRBJ2-7|.
TGTGCCTGGAGTGTAGATAAGGAGCAGTACTTC
CAWSVDKEQYF
>TRBV15|.|TRBJ2-3|.
TGTGCCACCAGCAGAGGCGGGAAGGATACGCAGTATTTT
CATSRGGKDTQYF
>TRBV9|.|TRBJ2-6|few
TGTGCCAGCAGCCCGAGGGCTGGGAACTCTGGGGCCAACGTCCTGACTTTC
CASSPRAGNSGANVLTF
>TRBV23-1|TRBD1|TRBJ1-2|.
TGCGCCAGCAGTGAAATTCCCTCCCCAGGGGGCTCTTGTAACTATGGCTACACCTTC
CASSEIPSPGGSCNYGYTF
>TRBV29-1|TRBD2|TRBJ2-7|.
TGCAGCGCCCGACTAGCGGGAGAAGGCGAGCAGTACTTC
CSARLAGEGEQYF
>TRBV6-1|.|TRBJ2-5|.
TGTGCCAGCAGTGTTAGAACAGGAGAGACCCAGTACTTC
CASSVRTGETQYF
>TRBV10-3|.|TRBJ1-5|.
TGTGCCATCAGTGAGTCGGGGCTTCAGCCCCAGCATTTT
CAISESGLQPQHF
>TRBV5-1|.|TRBJ2-3|.
TGCGCCAGCAGCCAACGGAGTGGGGCAGGACGCACAGATACGCAGTATTTT
CASSQRSGAGRTDTQYF
>TRBV7-2|TRBD2|TRBJ2-1|.
TGTGCCAGCAGCGGGGGACTAGCGGGGATAGGAAGAAATGAGCAGTTCTTC
CASSGGLAGIGRNEQFF
>TRBV20-1|.|TRBJ1-1|.
TGCAGCCCGAACAGCGAAGCTTTCTTT
CSPNSEAFF
>TRBV11-2|.|TRBJ2-1|.
TGTGCCAGCAGCTCGGGCAGGGGCCCCTACAATGAGCAGTTCTTC
CASSSGRGPYNEQFF
>TRBV21-1|.|TRBJ2-3|.
TGTGCCAGCAGCATTCTAGCGGGACCAAACACAGATACGCAGTATTTT
CASSILAGPNTDTQYF
>TRBV19|TRBD1|TRBJ2-1|few
TGTGCCAGTAGTCCCGGGACAGGGCACAATGAGCAGTTCTTC
CASSPGTGHNEQFF
>TRBV19|.|TRBJ1-1|.
TGTGCCAGTAGTATTTCCGTGAACACTGAAGCTTTCTTT
CASSISVNTEAFF
>TRBV29-1|TRBD2|TRBJ2-3|.
TGCAGCGTGCTGACTAGCGGGAGCACAGATACGCAGTATTTT
CSVLTSGSTDTQYF
>TRBV5-5|.|TRBJ1-1|few
TGTGCCAGCAGCTTCATATCGAACACTGAAGCTTTCTTT
CASSFISNTEAFF
>TRBV6-6|TRBD1|TRBJ2-7|.
TGTGCCAGCATTCGACAGGGGAAGTACGAGCAGTACTTC
CASIRQGKYEQYF
>TRBV5-1|TRBD2|TRBJ2-3|.
TGCGCCAGCAGCTCTACAAGCGGGAGGCTGAGCACAGATACGCAGTATTTT
CASSSTSGRLSTDTQYF
>TRBV6-5|TRBD1|TRBJ1-2|few
TGTGCCAGCAGTTATTACAGGGGGGCCTATGGCTACACCTTC
CASSYYRGAYGYTF
>TRBV7-9|.|TRBJ1-1|few
TGTGCCAGCAGCCACCAGAGAAACACTGAAGCTTTCTTT
CASSHQRNTEAFF
>TRBV7-2|.|TRBJ2-5|.
TGTGCCAGCTCCCCGCCGGGGTACCAAGAGACCCAGTACTTC
CASSPPGYQETQYF
>TRBV7-2|.|TRBJ1-2|few
TGTGCCAGCAGCTTGAGGGCGGGAGGATATGGCTACACCTTC
CASSLRAGGYGYTF
>TRBV7-2|.|TRBJ2-5|.
TGTGCCAGCAGCTTAGCCCAAGAGACCCAGTACTTC
CASSLAQETQYF